Sequencing of this TCR beta chain was carried out in a study of cytomegalovirus exposure and HLA in healthy donors. Study outcomes and limitations: Sequencing had likely introduced a cluster of highly shared sequence variants as an artifact.

Worth noting for this clone: Its antigen is not identified.

The PCR ran on 60 Vbeta and 13 Jbeta primers. TCRdb's table, derived via immunoSEQ multiplex PCR, lists solely in-frame clones and lacks some. The top ten hold 1.7% of the sample, which has under 200,000 clones, around 84% seen once. The sequence derives from a woman aged 18 to 35 in good health and CMV-seronegative. Sequenced input: PBMCs.

CDR3 coding DNA: TGTGCCAGCAGCGTAGGGGAGGGACGGATTTACACCGGGGAGCTGTTTTTT. Residues: CASSVGEGRIYTGELFF. V gene TRBV9 combines with J gene TRBJ2-2; 7 bases line up with TRBD2. Trimming cost V 0 bases and J 3 bases; bases outside gene matches: 8. Germline V gives CDR1 SGDLS, CDR2 YYNGEE. This CDR3 spans 17 amino acids.